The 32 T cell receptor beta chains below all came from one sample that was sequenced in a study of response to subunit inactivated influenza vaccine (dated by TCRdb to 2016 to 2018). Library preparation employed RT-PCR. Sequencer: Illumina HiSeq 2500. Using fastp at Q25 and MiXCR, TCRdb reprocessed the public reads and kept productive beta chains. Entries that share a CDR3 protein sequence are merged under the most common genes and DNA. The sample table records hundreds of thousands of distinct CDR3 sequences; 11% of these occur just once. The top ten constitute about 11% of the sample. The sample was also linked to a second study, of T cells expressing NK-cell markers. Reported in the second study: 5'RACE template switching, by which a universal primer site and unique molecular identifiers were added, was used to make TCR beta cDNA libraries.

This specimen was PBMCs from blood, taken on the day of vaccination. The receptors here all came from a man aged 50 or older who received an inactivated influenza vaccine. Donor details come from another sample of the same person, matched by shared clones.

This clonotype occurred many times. CDR3 in amino acids: CASSLQNLITDTQYF. In DNA, the CDR3 is TGCGCCAGCAGCTTGCAAAACCTTATCACAGATACGCAGTATTTT. V is TRBV5-1 and J is TRBJ2-3, with unresolved D. The CDR3 loop spans 15 amino acids. The germline CDR1 and CDR2 sequences are SGHRS and YFSETQ. V was pared by 1 base and J by 2 bases, with 11 bases between.

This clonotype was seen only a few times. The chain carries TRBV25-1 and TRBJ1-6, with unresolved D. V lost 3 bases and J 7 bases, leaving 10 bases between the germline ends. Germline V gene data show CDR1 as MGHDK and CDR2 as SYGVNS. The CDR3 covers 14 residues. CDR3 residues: CASSDEGWNSPLHF. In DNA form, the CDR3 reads TGTGCCAGCAGTGATGAAGGGTGGAATTCACCCCTCCACTTT.

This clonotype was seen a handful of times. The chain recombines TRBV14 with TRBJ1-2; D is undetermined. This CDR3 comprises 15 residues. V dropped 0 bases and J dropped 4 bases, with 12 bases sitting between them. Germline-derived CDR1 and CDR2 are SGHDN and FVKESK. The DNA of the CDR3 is TGTGCCAGCAGCCAAGATGTCGGGTTTTCCTATGGCTACACCTTC. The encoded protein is CASSQDVGFSYGYTF.

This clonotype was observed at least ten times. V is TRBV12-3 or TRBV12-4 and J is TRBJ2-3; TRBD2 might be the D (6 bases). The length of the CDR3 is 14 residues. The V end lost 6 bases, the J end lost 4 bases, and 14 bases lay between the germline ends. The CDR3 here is CASRRRLDSDTQYF. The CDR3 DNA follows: TGTGCCAGCAGGCGTCGACTAGATTCAGATACGCAGTATTTT.

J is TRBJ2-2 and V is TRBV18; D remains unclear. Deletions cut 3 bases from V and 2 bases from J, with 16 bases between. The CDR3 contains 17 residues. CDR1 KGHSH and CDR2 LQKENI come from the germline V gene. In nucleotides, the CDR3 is TGTGCCAGCTCACCCGGGCCTCCGACCTTAAACACCGGGGAGCTGTTTTTT. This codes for CASSPGPPTLNTGELFF. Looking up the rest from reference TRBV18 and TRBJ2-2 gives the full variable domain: NAGVMQNPRHLVRRRGQEARLRCSPMKGHSHVYWYRQLPEEGLKFMVYLQKENIIDESGMPKERFSAEFPKEGPSILRIQQVVRGDSAAYFCASSPGPPTLNTGELFFGEGSRLTVL.

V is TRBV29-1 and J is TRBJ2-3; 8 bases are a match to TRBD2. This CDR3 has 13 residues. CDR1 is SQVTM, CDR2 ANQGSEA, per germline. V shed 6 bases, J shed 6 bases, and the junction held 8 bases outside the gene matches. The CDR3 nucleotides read TGCAGCGTGAAGCGGGAGTTTTTCGATACGCAGTATTTT. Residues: CSVKREFFDTQYF.

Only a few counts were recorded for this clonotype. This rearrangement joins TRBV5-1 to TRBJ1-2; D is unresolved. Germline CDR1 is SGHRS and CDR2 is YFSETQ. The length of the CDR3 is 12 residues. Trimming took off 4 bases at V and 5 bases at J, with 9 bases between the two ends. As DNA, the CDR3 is TGCGCCAGCAGCGCCAAACTTTATGGCTACACCTTC. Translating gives CASSAKLYGYTF.

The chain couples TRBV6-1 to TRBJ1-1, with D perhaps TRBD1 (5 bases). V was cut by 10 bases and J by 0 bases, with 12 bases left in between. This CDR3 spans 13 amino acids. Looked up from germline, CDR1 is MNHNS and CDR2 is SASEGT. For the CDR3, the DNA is TGTGCCACAGCGGGGGTTATGAACACTGAAGCTTTCTTT. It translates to CATAGVMNTEAFF.

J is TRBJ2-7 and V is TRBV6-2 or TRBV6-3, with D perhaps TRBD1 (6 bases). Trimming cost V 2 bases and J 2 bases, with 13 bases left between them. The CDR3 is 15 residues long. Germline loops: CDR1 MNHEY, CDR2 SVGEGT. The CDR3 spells CASSYLDSVTYEQYF. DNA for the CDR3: TGTGCCAGCAGTTACCTGGACAGCGTGACCTACGAGCAGTACTTC.

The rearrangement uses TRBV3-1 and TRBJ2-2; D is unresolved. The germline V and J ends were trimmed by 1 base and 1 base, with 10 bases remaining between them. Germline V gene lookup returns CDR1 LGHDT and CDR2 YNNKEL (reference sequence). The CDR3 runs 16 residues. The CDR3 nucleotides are TGTGCCAGCAGCCAAGGTAACAGACAGAACACCGGGGAGCTGTTTTTT. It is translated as CASSQGNRQNTGELFF.

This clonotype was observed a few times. The CDR3 protein is CASTQGAYETQYF. In DNA form, the CDR3 reads TGTGCCAGCACACAGGGGGCGTATGAGACCCAGTACTTC. The chain recombines TRBV7-9 with TRBJ2-5, with 9 positions matching TRBD1. V was pared by 7 bases and J by 5 bases, with 5 bases of the junction left unmatched. The CDR3 is 13 residues long. Germline values: CDR1 SEHNR, CDR2 FQNEAQ (reference sequence).

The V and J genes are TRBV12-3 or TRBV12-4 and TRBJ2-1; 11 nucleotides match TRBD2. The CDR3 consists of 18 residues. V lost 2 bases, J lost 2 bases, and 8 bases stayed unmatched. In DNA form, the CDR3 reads TGTGCCAGCAGTTTAAGCACTAGACTAGCGGGGACCTACAATGAGCAGTTCTTC. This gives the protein CASSLSTRLAGTYNEQFF.

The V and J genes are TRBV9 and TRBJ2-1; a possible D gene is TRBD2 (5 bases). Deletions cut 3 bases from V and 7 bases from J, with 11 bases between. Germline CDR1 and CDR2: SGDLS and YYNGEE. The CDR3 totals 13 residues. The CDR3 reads CASSASPGNEQFF. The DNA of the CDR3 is TGTGCCAGCAGCGCCAGTCCGGGAAATGAGCAGTTCTTC.

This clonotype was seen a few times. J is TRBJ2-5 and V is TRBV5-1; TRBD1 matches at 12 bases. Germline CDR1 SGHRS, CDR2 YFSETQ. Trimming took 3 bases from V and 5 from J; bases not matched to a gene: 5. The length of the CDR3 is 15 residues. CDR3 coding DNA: TGCGCCAGCAGCTCGGGACAGGGGGCAAGGGAGACCCAGTACTTC. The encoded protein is CASSSGQGARETQYF.

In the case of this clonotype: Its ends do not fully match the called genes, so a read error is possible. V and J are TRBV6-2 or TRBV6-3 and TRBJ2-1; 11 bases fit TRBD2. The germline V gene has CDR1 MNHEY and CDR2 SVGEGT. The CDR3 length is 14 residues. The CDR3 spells CASKSSGGLSEQCF. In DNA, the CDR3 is TGTGCCAGCAAGTCTAGCGGGGGGCTGAGTGAGCAGTGCTTC.

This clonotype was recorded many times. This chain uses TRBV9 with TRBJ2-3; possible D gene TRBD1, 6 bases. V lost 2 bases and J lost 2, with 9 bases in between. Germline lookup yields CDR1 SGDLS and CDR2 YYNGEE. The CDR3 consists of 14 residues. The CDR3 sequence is CASSVQGYTDTQYF. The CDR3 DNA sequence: TGTGCCAGCAGCGTGCAGGGGTACACAGATACGCAGTATTTT.

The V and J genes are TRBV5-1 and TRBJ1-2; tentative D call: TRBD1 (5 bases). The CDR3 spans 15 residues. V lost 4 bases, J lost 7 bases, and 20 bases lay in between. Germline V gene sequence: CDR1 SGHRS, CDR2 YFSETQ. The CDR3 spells CASSTDPTARRGYTF. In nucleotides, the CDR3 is TGCGCCAGCAGCACGGACCCGACAGCGCGGCGTGGCTACACCTTC.

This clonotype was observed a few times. CDR3 amino acids: CASGTPQGRQHNEQFF. CDR3 sequence (DNA): TGTGCCAGCGGCACGCCTCAGGGTCGGCAACACAATGAGCAGTTCTTC. The rearrangement joins TRBV6-1 to TRBJ2-1; a possible D gene is TRBD1 (5 bases). The CDR3 is made up of 16 amino acids. Germline-derived CDR1 and CDR2 are MNHNS and SASEGT. V was shortened by 8 bases and J by 5 bases, with 22 bases between the two germline ends.

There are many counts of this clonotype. Here the CDR3 DNA reads TGTGCCAGCAGCCCCGTGGGCAGGGTAACGGACACTGAAGCTTTCTTT. Translating gives CASSPVGRVTDTEAFF. V is TRBV7-8 and J is TRBJ1-1; D possibly corresponds to TRBD1 (5 bases). The CDR3 spans 16 residues. V lost 5 bases and J 3 bases, leaving 19 bases between the germline ends. Germline V CDR1 and CDR2: SGHVS, FQNEAQ.

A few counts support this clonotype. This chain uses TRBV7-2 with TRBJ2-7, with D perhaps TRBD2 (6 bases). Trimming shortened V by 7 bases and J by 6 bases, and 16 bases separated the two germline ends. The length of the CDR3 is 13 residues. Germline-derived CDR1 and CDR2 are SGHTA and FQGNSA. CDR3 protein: CASTQFGGFEQYF. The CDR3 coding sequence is TGTGCCAGCACCCAATTTGGGGGGTTCGAGCAGTACTTC.

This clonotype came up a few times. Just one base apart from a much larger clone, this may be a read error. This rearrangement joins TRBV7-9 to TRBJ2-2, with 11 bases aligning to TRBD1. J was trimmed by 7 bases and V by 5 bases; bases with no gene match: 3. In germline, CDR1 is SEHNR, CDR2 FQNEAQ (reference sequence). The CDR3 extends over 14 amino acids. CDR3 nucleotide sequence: TGTGCCAGCAGCCGGACAGGGGGCATCGGGGAGCTGTTTTTT. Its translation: CASSRTGGIGELFF. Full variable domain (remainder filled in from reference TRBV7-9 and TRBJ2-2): DTGVSQNPRHKITKRGQNVTFRCDPISEHNRLYWYRQTLGQGPEFLTYFQNEAQLEKSRLLSDRFSAERPKGSFSTLEIQRTEQGDSAMYLCASSRTGGIGELFFGEGSRLTVL.

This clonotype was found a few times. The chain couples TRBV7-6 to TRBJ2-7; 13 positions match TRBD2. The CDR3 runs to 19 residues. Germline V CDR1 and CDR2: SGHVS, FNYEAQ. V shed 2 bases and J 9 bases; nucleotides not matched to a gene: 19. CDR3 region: CASSLTAGTSGTATRVQYF. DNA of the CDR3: TGTGCCAGCAGCTTAACGGCCGGGACTAGCGGGACGGCAACAAGGGTGCAGTACTTC.

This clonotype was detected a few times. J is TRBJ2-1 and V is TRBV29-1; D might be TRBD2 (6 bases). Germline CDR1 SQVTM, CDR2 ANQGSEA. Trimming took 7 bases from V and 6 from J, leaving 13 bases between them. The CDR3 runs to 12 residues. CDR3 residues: CSGIADFNEQFF. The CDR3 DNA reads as TGCAGCGGGATAGCGGATTTCAATGAGCAGTTCTTC.

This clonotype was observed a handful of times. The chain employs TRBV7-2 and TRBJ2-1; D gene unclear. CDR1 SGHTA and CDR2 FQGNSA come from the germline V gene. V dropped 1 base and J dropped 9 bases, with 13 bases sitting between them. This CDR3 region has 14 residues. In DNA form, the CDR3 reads TGTGCCAGCAGCTTAGACGCGATATATGGTGAGCAGTTCTTC. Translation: CASSLDAIYGEQFF.

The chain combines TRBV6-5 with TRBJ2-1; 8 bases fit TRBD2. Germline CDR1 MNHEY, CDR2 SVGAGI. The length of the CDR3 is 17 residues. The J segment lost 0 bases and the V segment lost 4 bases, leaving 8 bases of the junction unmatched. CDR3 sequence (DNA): TGTGCCAGCAGTTTCGGAGCGGGGGCGAGCTCCTACAATGAGCAGTTCTTC. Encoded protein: CASSFGAGASSYNEQFF.

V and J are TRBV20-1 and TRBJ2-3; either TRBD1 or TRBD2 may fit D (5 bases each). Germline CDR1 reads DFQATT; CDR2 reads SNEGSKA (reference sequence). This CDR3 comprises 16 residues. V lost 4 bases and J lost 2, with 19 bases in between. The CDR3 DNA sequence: TGCAGTGCTAAAGGGAGTAGTTCAGGGTCCACAGATACGCAGTATTTT. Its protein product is CSAKGSSSGSTDTQYF.

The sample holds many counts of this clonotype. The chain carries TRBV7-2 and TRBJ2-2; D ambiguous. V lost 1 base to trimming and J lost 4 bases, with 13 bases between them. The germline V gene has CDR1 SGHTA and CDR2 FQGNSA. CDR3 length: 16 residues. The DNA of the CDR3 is TGTGCCAGCAGCTTAGTCTTACTACCCCGCACCGGGGAGCTGTTTTTT. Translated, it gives CASSLVLLPRTGELFF. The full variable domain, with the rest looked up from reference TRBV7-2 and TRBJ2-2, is GAGVSQSPSNKVTEKGKDVELRCDPISGHTALYWYRQSLGQGLEFLIYFQGNSAPDKSGLPSDRFSAERTGGSVSTLTIQRTQQEDSAVYLCASSLVLLPRTGELFFGEGSRLTVL.

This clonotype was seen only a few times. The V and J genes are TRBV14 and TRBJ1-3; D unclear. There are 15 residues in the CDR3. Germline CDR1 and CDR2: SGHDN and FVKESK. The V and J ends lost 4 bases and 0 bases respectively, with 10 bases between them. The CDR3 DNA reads TGTGCCAGCAGCCCTGGACTACGCTCTGGAAACACCATATATTTT. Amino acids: CASSPGLRSGNTIYF.

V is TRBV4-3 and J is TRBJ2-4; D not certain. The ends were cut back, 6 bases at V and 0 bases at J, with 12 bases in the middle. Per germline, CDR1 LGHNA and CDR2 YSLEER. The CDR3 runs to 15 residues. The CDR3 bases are TGCGCCAGCAGAGAGCAGGTTGGAGCCAAAAACATTCAGTACTTC. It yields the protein CASREQVGAKNIQYF.

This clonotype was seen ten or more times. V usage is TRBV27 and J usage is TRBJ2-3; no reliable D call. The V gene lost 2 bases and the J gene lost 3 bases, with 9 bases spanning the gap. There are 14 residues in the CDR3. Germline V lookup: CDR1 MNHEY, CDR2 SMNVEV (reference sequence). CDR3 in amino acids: CASSLSWGTDTQYF. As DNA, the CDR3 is TGTGCCAGCAGTTTAAGTTGGGGAACAGATACGCAGTATTTT.

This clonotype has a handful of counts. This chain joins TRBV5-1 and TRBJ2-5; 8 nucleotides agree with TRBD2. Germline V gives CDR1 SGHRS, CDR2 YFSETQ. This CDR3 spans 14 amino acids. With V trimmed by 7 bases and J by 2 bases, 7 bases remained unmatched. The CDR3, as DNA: TGCGCCAGCTGGACGGGGGGGGGACAAGAGACCCAGTACTTC. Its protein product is CASWTGGGQETQYF.

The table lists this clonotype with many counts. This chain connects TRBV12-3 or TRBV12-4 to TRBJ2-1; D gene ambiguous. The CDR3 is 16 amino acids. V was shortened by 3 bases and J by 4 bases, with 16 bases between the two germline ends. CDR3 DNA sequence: TGTGCCAGCAGTTTGGCTGGGCAGGCTATTTACAATGAGCAGTTCTTC. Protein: CASSLAGQAIYNEQFF.